The rows below give T cell receptor beta chains drawn from one sample of a study of shared clonotypes between healthy human individuals. Sequencing used immunoSEQ multiplex PCR; TCRdb keeps in-frame clones, though not all of them. The sample shows some 240,000 clones, approximately 65% of them seen only once. The sequenced sample was memory CD4+ T cells sorted from blood. The receptors stem from a man aged 25-45 years in good health. The CDR3 runs from the conserved cysteine through the conserved F or W. A D gene is named only where the DNA matches it firmly. For some rows the clone size is stated as once, few or many, or as a class when expanded; others skip it.

abundance	v_gene	j_gene	d_gene	CDR3aa	CDR3nt
.	TRBV5-1	TRBJ2-1	.	CASSPRRLDSGLLYNEQFF	TGCGCCAGCAGCCCACGGCGTCTGGACTCAGGGTTGCTATACAATGAGCAGTTCTTC
.	TRBV6-1	TRBJ2-1	.	CASRRMSSYNEQFF	TGTGCCAGCAGGAGGATGAGCTCCTACAATGAGCAGTTCTTC
.	TRBV11-2	TRBJ2-7	TRBD1	CASSSVRTGGFYEQYF	TGTGCCAGCAGCTCAGTCCGGACAGGGGGATTCTACGAGCAGTACTTC
once	TRBV9	TRBJ2-2	.	CASSVVLGGELFF	TGTGCCAGCAGCGTAGTACTAGGCGGGGAGCTGTTTTTT
many	TRBV6-5	TRBJ2-2	TRBD2	CASSFRTSGSRRELFF	TGTGCCAGCAGTTTCCGGACTAGCGGGAGTCGCAGGGAGCTGTTTTTT
.	TRBV6-1	TRBJ2-1	TRBD2	CASSGQGASSSGRVNEQFF	TGTGCCAGCAGTGGACAGGGGGCGTCGTCTAGCGGGAGGGTCAATGAGCAGTTCTTC
.	TRBV6-1	TRBJ2-3	TRBD1	CASIGDRGRTDTQYF	TGTGCCAGCATAGGGGACAGGGGGCGCACAGATACGCAGTATTTT
.	TRBV18	TRBJ2-2	.	CASSPVRGNTGELFF	TGTGCCAGCTCACCGGTTAGGGGGAACACCGGGGAGCTGTTTTTT
.	TRBV5-1	TRBJ2-2	.	CASSFRQGRTGELFF	TGCGCCAGCAGCTTCCGGCAGGGTCGAACCGGGGAGCTGTTTTTT
.	TRBV18	TRBJ2-3	TRBD1	CASSLQQGAVADTQYF	TGTGCCAGCTCACTACAACAGGGGGCAGTGGCAGATACGCAGTATTTT
.	TRBV4-2	TRBJ2-6	.	CASSQVARATTNVLTF	TGTGCCAGCAGCCAAGTCGCCAGGGCGACTACCAACGTCCTGACTTTC
.	TRBV5-5	TRBJ2-7	TRBD2	CASSPTLGTSTYEQYF	TGTGCCAGCAGCCCGACGTTGGGGACTAGCACCTACGAGCAGTACTTC
few	TRBV20-1	TRBJ2-5	.	CSAVQAETQYF	TGCAGTGCTGTACAAGCAGAGACCCAGTACTTC
.	TRBV18	TRBJ2-3	.	CASSPGSTDTQYF	TGTGCCAGCTCACCGGGCTCCACAGATACGCAGTATTTT
.	TRBV2	TRBJ1-5	.	CASSREPPDLYQPQHF	TGTGCCAGCTCGCGGGAACCCCCGGACCTCTATCAGCCCCAGCATTTT
.	TRBV5-1	TRBJ2-5	.	CASSRREQETQYF	TGCGCCAGCAGCCGGCGCGAGCAAGAGACCCAGTACTTC
.	TRBV5-1	TRBJ2-5	.	CASSPSGTETQYF	TGCGCCAGCAGCCCCTCGGGGACCGAGACCCAGTACTTC
.	TRBV6-1	TRBJ2-2	.	CASSLLGGELFF	TGTGCCAGCAGTTTACTAGGTGGGGAGCTGTTTTTT
once	TRBV30	TRBJ2-5	TRBD1	CAWGTGQETQYF	TGTGCCTGGGGGACAGGCCAAGAGACCCAGTACTTC
few	TRBV2	TRBJ1-4	TRBD1	CASSSLGGGNEKLFF	TGTGCCAGCTCGAGCTTAGGGGGCGGTAATGAAAAACTGTTTTTT
.	TRBV2	TRBJ2-5	.	CASTTRRGQEETQYF	TGTGCCAGCACCACGCGGAGGGGGCAGGAAGAGACCCAGTACTTC
.	TRBV11-3	TRBJ2-3	.	CASGANTDTQYF	TGTGCCAGTGGAGCGAACACAGATACGCAGTATTTT
few	TRBV5-1	TRBJ2-6	.	CASSLGPGANVLTF	TGCGCCAGCAGCTTGGGCCCTGGGGCCAACGTCCTGACTTTC
many	TRBV6-5	TRBJ2-1	TRBD2	CASSLASGSGYEQFF	TGTGCCAGCAGCCTAGCTAGCGGGAGTGGGTATGAGCAGTTCTTC
.	TRBV5-1	TRBJ1-2	.	CASSLETGRRGYTF	TGCGCCAGCAGCTTGGAAACGGGTAGGCGAGGCTACACCTTC
.	TRBV2	TRBJ2-1	.	CASSPRGVNNEQFF	TGTGCCAGCAGTCCAAGGGGGGTCAACAATGAGCAGTTCTTC
.	TRBV9	TRBJ2-3	.	CASSPRGSRSDTQYF	TGTGCCAGCAGCCCCCGGGGCAGTAGGTCAGATACGCAGTATTTT
.	TRBV7-9	TRBJ1-1	TRBD1	CASSPARQGALNTEAFF	TGTGCCAGCAGCCCCGCCAGACAGGGTGCCTTGAACACTGAAGCTTTCTTT
few	TRBV21-1	TRBJ2-4	.	CASSNSIVPGAAKNIQYF	TGTGCCAGCAGCAATTCCATCGTTCCTGGGGCGGCCAAAAACATTCAGTACTTC
.	TRBV6-1	TRBJ2-5	.	CASSTTRTQYF	TGTGCCAGCAGCACCACTAGGACCCAGTACTTC
.	TRBV28	TRBJ2-4	.	CASSLDRGYAKNIQYF	TGTGCCAGCAGTTTGGATAGGGGGTATGCCAAAAACATTCAGTACTTC
.	TRBV7-9	TRBJ2-3	TRBD1	CASSFDRGDTQYF	TGTGCCAGCAGCTTCGACAGGGGGGATACGCAGTATTTT
.	TRBV5-8	TRBJ1-2	.	CASSLALAGYTF	TGTGCCAGCAGCTTGGCCTTAGCTGGCTACACCTTC
.	TRBV11-2	TRBJ1-2	.	CASSSEAYGYTF	TGTGCCAGCAGCTCCGAGGCCTATGGCTACACCTTC
.	TRBV28	TRBJ1-2	.	CASDPADSQYGYTF	TGTGCCAGTGACCCAGCGGACAGTCAATATGGCTACACCTTC
.	TRBV7-9	TRBJ1-5	.	CASSFFSSQPQHF	TGTGCCAGCAGCTTTTTTTCAAGTCAGCCCCAGCATTTT
.	TRBV5-4	TRBJ2-3	.	CAARSGPTDTQYF	TGTGCCGCCCGATCGGGGCCCACAGATACGCAGTATTTT
.	TRBV5-5	TRBJ2-7	.	CASSKEAAYEQYF	TGTGCCAGCAGCAAGGAGGCGGCATACGAGCAGTACTTC
.	TRBV15	TRBJ2-7	.	CATSREGYEQYF	TGTGCCACCAGCAGAGAGGGGTACGAGCAGTACTTC
once	TRBV7-9	TRBJ2-7	.	CASSSGTNSYEQYF	TGTGCCAGCAGCTCCGGGACAAACTCCTACGAGCAGTACTTC
.	TRBV5-5	TRBJ1-5	.	CASSLERSNQPQHF	TGTGCCAGCAGCTTGGAGAGGAGTAATCAGCCCCAGCATTTT
.	TRBV18	TRBJ1-1	.	CASQPGGQSEAFF	TGTGCCAGCCAACCCGGGGGTCAAAGTGAAGCTTTCTTT
.	TRBV27	TRBJ2-7	TRBD2	CASSYTSSGRGYEQYF	TGTGCCAGCAGTTATACGTCTAGCGGGAGGGGGTACGAGCAGTACTTC
many	TRBV4-1	TRBJ2-7	TRBD1	CASSQRTGVSYEQYF	TGCGCCAGCAGCCAGCGGACAGGGGTCTCCTACGAGCAGTACTTC
.	TRBV18	TRBJ1-4	TRBD1	CASSFAGQGNEKLFF	TGTGCCAGCTCTTTTGCGGGACAGGGCAATGAAAAGCTGTTTTTT
.	TRBV10-1	TRBJ1-2	.	CASSEDSDYGYTF	TGCGCCAGCAGTGAGGACAGCGACTATGGCTACACCTTC
.	TRBV5-1	TRBJ2-5	.	CASSSTMQTQYF	TGCGCCAGCAGCTCGACAATGCAGACCCAGTACTTC
few	TRBV16	TRBJ1-2	.	CASSHRAWEYGYTF	TGTGCCAGCAGCCATCGCGCTTGGGAGTATGGCTACACCTTC
.	TRBV11-2	TRBJ2-7	TRBD1	CASSLGQPFYEQYF	TGTGCCAGCAGCTTGGGACAGCCGTTCTACGAGCAGTACTTC